These T cell receptor beta chains were read from a single sample in a study of cytomegalovirus exposure and HLA in healthy donors. This table comes from immunoSEQ multiplex PCR, and its TCRdb copy is limited to in-frame clones, with some not included. The top ten hold 2.8% of the sample, which has some 140,000 clones, 60% to 75% seen once. The material sequenced was PBMCs. These receptors originate from a man younger than 35 in good health and CMV-seronegative. Each CDR3 is given with its conserved first and last residue.

CASSETGAGEKLFF,TRBV25-1
CASSETLGQGIYSNYGYTF,TRBV6-1
CASSQEDRASTDTQYF,TRBV4-3
CASSGHWNTEAFF,TRBV2
CASSFTATGDRDTGELFF,TRBV28
CASSPDSDSGNTIYF,TRBV18
CATQGSDYGYTF,TRBV6-6
CASSQRVQGQRGANVLTF,TRBV18
CASSRDTGELFF,TRBV5-4
CASSQDPPGDNSYEQYF,TRBV4-2
CSVGGWVPGQTDTQYF,TRBV29-1
CASSLGGGRAEAFF,TRBV5-1
CASSEDSMNTEAFF,TRBV10-1